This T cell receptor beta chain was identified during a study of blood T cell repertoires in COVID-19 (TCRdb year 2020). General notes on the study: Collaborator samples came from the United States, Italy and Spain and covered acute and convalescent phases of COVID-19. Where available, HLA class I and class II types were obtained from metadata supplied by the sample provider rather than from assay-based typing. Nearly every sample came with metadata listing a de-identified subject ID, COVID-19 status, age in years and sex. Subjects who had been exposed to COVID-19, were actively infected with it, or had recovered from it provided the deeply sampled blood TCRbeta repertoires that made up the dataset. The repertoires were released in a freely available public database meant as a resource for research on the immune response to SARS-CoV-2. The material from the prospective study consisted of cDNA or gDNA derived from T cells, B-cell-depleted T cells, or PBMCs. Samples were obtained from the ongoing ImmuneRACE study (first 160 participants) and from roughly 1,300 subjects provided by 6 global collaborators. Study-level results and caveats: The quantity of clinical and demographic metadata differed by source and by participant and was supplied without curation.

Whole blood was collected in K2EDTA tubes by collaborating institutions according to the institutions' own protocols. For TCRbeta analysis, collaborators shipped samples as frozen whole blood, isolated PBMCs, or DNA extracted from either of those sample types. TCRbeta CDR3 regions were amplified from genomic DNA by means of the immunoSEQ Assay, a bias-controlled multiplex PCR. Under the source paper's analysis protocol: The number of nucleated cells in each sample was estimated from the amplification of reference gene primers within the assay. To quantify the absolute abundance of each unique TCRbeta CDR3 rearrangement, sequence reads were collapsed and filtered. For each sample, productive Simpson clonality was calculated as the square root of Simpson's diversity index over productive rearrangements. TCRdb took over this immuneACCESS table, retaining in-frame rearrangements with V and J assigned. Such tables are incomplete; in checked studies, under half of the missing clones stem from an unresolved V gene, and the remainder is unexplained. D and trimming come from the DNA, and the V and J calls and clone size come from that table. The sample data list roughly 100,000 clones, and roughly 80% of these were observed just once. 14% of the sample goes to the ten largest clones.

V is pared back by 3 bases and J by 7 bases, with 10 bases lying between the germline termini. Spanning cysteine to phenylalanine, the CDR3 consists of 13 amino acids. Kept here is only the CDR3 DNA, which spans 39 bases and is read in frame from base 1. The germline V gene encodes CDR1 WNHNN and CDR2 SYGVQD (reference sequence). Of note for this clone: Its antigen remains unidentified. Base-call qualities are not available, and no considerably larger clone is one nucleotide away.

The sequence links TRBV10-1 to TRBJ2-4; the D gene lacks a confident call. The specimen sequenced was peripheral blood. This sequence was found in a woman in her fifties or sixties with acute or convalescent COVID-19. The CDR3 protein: CASSDLLSNIQYF. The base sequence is TGCGCCAGCAGTGACTTGTTATCCAACATTCAGTACTTC.